This TCR beta chain was captured in a study of metastatic and nonmetastatic thyroid tumors (TCRdb year 2020). In terms of the full investigation: The researchers compared repertoires between peripheral blood samples and tumor or nodule tissue samples from patients with malignant or benign thyroid disease. Broader findings and caveats from the paper: In both blood and tumor samples, malignant tumors were reported to have significantly higher TCR beta diversity than benign nodules.

The library was obtained by PCR. Sequencing was carried out with an Illumina HiSeq 4000. High-throughput sequencing was used to profile the TCR beta-chain CDR3 region of every patient. In the paper's pipeline: CDR3 differences across clinicopathological groups were used to build a classifier for discriminating distant-metastatic papillary thyroid cancer patients. The Shannon index was used to measure repertoire diversity, and the Morisita-Horn index was used to measure how similar tumor and blood repertoires were. TCRdb reprocessed the public reads (quality trimming at Q25 with fastp, clone calling with MiXCR) and kept in-frame beta chains. For this entry, the V and J calls and clone size follow TCRdb and not the study's own pipeline. In all, the sample holds 20,000 to 25,000 clones, and around 12% of those were seen once. The top ten hold approximately 25% of the sample. The cysteine opens and the phenylalanine closes a CDR3 of 19 amino acids. The retained sequence is limited to the CDR3, 57 bases, with the frame set at the first base. Cut back by 3 bases and 4 bases, the V and J ends lie 27 bases apart.

No treatment had been received by any patient before thyroid surgery. Using T-cell receptor beta sequencing, the study looked back at clinical samples from patients collected from the early 2010s to the late 2010s. This clone is judged medium-sized (0.01 to 0.1%). Which antigen it targets is not known. No base quality information exists; no much larger clone differs at one position. The origin of this receptor is a female donor with papillary thyroid cancer or a benign thyroid nodule (not recorded which). Some clones in this sample may be carry-over from other donors' samples. Sequencing was performed on blood. The rearranged chain carries TRBV12-3 or TRBV12-4 and TRBJ1-2; the D gene lacks a confident call. In nucleotides, the sequence is TGTGCCAGCAGTTTTAATCATGTCGGCTCTACGGGGTCTGTCTATGGCTACACCTTC. It is translated as CASSFNHVGSTGSVYGYTF.